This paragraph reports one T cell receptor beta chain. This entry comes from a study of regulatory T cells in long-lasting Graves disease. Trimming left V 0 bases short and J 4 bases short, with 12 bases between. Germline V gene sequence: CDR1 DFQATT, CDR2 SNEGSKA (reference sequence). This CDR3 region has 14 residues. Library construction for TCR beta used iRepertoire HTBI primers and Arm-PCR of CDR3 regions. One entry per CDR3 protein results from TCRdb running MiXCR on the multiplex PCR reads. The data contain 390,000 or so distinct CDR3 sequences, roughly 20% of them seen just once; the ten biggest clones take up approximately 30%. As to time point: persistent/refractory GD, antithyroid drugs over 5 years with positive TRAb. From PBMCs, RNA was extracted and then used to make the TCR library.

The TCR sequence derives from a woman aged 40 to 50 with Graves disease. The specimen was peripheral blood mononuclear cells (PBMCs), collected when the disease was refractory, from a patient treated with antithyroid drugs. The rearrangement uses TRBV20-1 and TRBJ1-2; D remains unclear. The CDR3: CSARDYLRGYGYTF. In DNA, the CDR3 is TGCAGTGCTAGAGACTATCTCCGCGGCTATGGCTACACCTTC.